The T cell receptor (beta chain) under discussion was sequenced for a study of T cells in Graves' hyperthyroidism and ophthalmopathy. Findings and limits, study-wide: Blood samples included most of the expanded thyroid clonotypes exceeding 0.001.

The TCR beta CDR3 regions underwent amplification using RNA transcripts as the source. The primer set for the first-round RT-PCR of the TCR CDR3 was HTBI. TCRdb reprocessed the multiplex PCR reads with MiXCR, giving one entry per CDR3 protein. The repertoire holds under 400,000 distinct CDR3 sequences, 15% to 17% seen once, with roughly 26% in the top ten. Each 10 ml fresh peripheral blood draw supplied the PBMCs. This clonotype was picked up many times. Its specificity is not known. This TCR was recovered from a woman younger than 30 with Graves' hyperthyroidism that later progressed to Graves' ophthalmopathy. Sequenced: blood.

CDR3 sequence reads: CASSVTPPATEAFF. DNA of the CDR3: TGTGCCAGCAGCGTGACCCCTCCGGCCACTGAAGCTTTCTTT. This sequence joins TRBV7-2 and TRBJ1-1; no reliable D call. The germline CDR1 and CDR2 sequences are SGHTA and FQGNSA. This CDR3 is 14 amino acids long. Trimming removed 5 bases at V and 4 bases at J, with 14 bases between. Looking up the rest from reference TRBV7-2 and TRBJ1-1 gives the full variable domain: GAGVSQSPSNKVTEKGKDVELRCDPISGHTALYWYRQSLGQGLEFLIYFQGNSAPDKSGLPSDRFSAERTGGSVSTLTIQRTQQEDSAVYLCASSVTPPATEAFFGQGTRLTVV.